The TCR beta chain described here comes from a study of T-cell memory formation after mild COVID-19. Whole-study results and caveats: Some clones that responded turned up in pre-infection memory, which suggests that cross-reactive memory joined in. Shrinking CD4+ clones resided mostly in CM and EM, and CD8+ ones in EMRA. SARS-CoV-2 specificity of second-wave clones peaking day 37 was unconfirmed.

Using its own MiXCR run on the 5' RACE reads, TCRdb lists one record per CDR3 protein. Of around 340,000 distinct CDR3 sequences listed, roughly 21% are singletons. This clonotype was recorded at least ten times. Its cognate antigen is unknown. The TCR sequence derives from an adult woman who had mild COVID-19 (a few samples of this study predate the infection). Cell type and time point are not known. Sample: PBMCs or a T cell subset sorted from them (not recorded which).

DNA for the CDR3: TGTGCCAGCACCCTGAATGAAAAACTGTTTTTT. Protein: CASTLNEKLFF. The chain joins TRBV2 to TRBJ1-4; D uncertain. This CDR3 contains 11 residues. Germline V gene sequence: CDR1 SNHLY, CDR2 FYNNEI. V lost 7 bases and J lost 5, with 5 bases in between. The full variable domain, with the rest looked up from reference TRBV2 and TRBJ1-4, is EPEVTQTPSHQVTQMGQEVILRCVPISNHLYFYWYRQILGQKVEFLVSFYNNEISEKSEIFDDQFSVERPDGSNFTLKIRSTKLEDSAMYFCASTLNEKLFFGSGTQLSVL.